Below are 21 T cell receptor beta chains sequenced from a single sample in a study of cytomegalovirus exposure and HLA in healthy donors. Vbeta (60) and Jbeta (13) primers were used in the PCR. Sequencing was performed with immunoSEQ multiplex PCR; in TCRdb, only in-frame clones are kept and a portion is missing. The data show about 120,000 clones, about 79% seen once. Sequenced material: PBMCs. The receptor set was obtained from a woman aged 45-59 years in good health and CMV-seronegative.

The chain combines TRBV29-1 with TRBJ1-2; 7 positions match TRBD1. Germline trimming cut 3 bases from V and 7 bases from J; bases unmatched to any gene: 8. CDR1 and CDR2 from the germline V gene are SQVTM and ANQGSEA. The CDR3 extends over 13 amino acids. The CDR3 DNA is TGCAGCGTTGATAGGAACAGGGGAGGTGGCTACACCTTC. Amino acid sequence: CSVDRNRGGGYTF.

The chain recombines TRBV5-1 with TRBJ1-3; 8 nucleotides align to TRBD1. Germline V gives CDR1 SGHRS, CDR2 YFSETQ. V lost 4 bases to trimming and J lost 4 bases; unmatched junction nucleotides: 13. The CDR3 has 17 amino acids. The CDR3 region is CASSIAPGTGLGNTIYF. The CDR3 coding sequence is TGCGCCAGCAGCATAGCCCCCGGGACAGGACTCGGAAACACCATATATTTT. The entire variable domain, with the rest obtained from reference TRBV5-1 and TRBJ1-3, is as follows: KAGVTQTPRYLIKTRGQQVTLSCSPISGHRSVSWYQQTPGQGLQFLFEYFSETQRNKGNFPGRFSGRQFSNSRSEMNVSTLELGDSALYLCASSIAPGTGLGNTIYFGEGSWLTVV.

Only a few counts were recorded for this clone. The rearrangement joins TRBV6-4 to TRBJ1-5; D remains unclear. The CDR3 has 14 residues. Trimming stripped 6 bases from V and 0 bases from J, with 9 bases between. Germline CDR1 reads MRHNA; CDR2 reads SNTAGT. The CDR3 reads CASSTEFSNQPQHF. In nucleotides, the CDR3 is TGTGCCAGCAGCACAGAATTTAGCAATCAGCCCCAGCATTTT.

The chain combines TRBV12-5 with TRBJ2-3; TRBD2 matches 7 bases. Germline V lookup: CDR1 LGHNT, CDR2 FRNRAP. J lost 6 bases, V lost 1 base, and 7 bases had no gene match. The CDR3 covers 15 residues. CDR3 sequence reads: CASGLGSQRGDTQYF. The CDR3 region has the DNA TGTGCTAGTGGTTTGGGGTCGCAGCGGGGCGATACGCAGTATTTT.

The J gene is TRBJ1-3, the V gene TRBV6-6, with D possibly TRBD1 on 5 matching bases. Germline V CDR1 and CDR2: MNHNY, SVGAGI (reference sequence). The CDR3 runs to 16 residues. The V and J ends lost 5 bases and 4 bases respectively, with 18 bases between them. CDR3 residues: CASSRTPPREGNTIYF. CDR3 bases: TGTGCCAGCAGTCGTACGCCCCCCAGGGAAGGAAACACCATATATTTT.

This clone was detected once. The gene calls are TRBV9 and TRBJ2-5; 9 nucleotides align to TRBD1. This CDR3 has 16 residues. V trimming: 0 bases; J trimming: 5 bases; junction bases outside the gene matches: 8. The germline gives CDR1 SGDLS, CDR2 YYNGEE. The CDR3 DNA is TGTGCCAGCAGCGTAGAGCCGGACAGGGGAGTGGAGACCCAGTACTTC. Its protein is CASSVEPDRGVETQYF. Supplemented by reference TRBV9 and TRBJ2-5, the full variable domain reads DSGVTQTPKHLITATGQRVTLRCSPRSGDLSVYWYQQSLDQGLQFLIQYYNGEERAKGNILERFSAQQFPDLHSELNLSSLELGDSALYFCASSVEPDRGVETQYFGPGTRLLVL.

The chain is built from TRBV4-3 and TRBJ2-7; possible D gene TRBD1, 7 bases. Germline loops: CDR1 LGHNA, CDR2 YSLEER. Trimming left V 1 base short and J 1 base short, with 11 bases between. The CDR3 has 15 amino acids. The CDR3 loop is CASSQGGDSSYEQYF. The DNA of the CDR3 is TGCGCCAGCAGCCAAGGGGGGGACAGTTCCTACGAGCAGTACTTC.

This chain connects TRBV28 to TRBJ1-1; no firm D call. Germline CDR1 reads MDHEN; CDR2 reads SYDVKM. The V and J ends lost 4 bases and 5 bases respectively, with 11 bases between them. This CDR3 spans 13 amino acids. CDR3 nucleotide sequence: TGTGCCAGCAGTTATCGGGGTCTGACTGAAGCTTTCTTT. This gives the protein CASSYRGLTEAFF.

This clone occurred a few times. The chain recombines TRBV10-3 with TRBJ1-2, with a weak D call TRBD1 (5 bases). The CDR3 extends over 14 amino acids. Germline V gives CDR1 ENHRY, CDR2 SYGVKD. V was pared by 3 bases and J by 2 bases, with 10 bases between. The CDR3 protein is CAISDGGGNYGYTF. The CDR3 bases are TGTGCCATCAGTGATGGGGGGGGAAACTATGGCTACACCTTC.

V usage is TRBV11-2 and J usage is TRBJ1-4, with D perhaps TRBD1 (5 bases). The CDR3 spans 19 residues. The V gene lost 1 base and the J gene lost 1 base, with 19 bases spanning the gap. Germline CDR1 reads SGHAT; CDR2 reads FQNNGV. The CDR3 spells CASSLVRVLSDITNEKLFF. The DNA for the CDR3 is TGTGCCAGCAGCTTAGTGCGCGTTCTTTCGGACATAACTAATGAAAAACTGTTTTTT.

This clone was recorded only once. In nucleotides, the CDR3 is TGTGCCAGCAGCTTCTCACAGGGTAATGAGCAGTTCTTC. Translated: CASSFSQGNEQFF. The genes are TRBV9 and TRBJ2-1, with D tentatively TRBD1 (6 bases). Germline CDR1 reads SGDLS; CDR2 reads YYNGEE. This CDR3 is 13 amino acids long. The V end lost 4 bases, the J end lost 7 bases, and 12 bases lay between the germline ends. Full variable domain (outside the CDR3, taken from reference TRBV9 and TRBJ2-1): DSGVTQTPKHLITATGQRVTLRCSPRSGDLSVYWYQQSLDQGLQFLIQYYNGEERAKGNILERFSAQQFPDLHSELNLSSLELGDSALYFCASSFSQGNEQFFGPGTRLTVL.

The V call is TRBV29-1, the J call TRBJ2-1, with TRBD2 matching over 13 bases. Germline-derived CDR1 and CDR2 are SQVTM and ANQGSEA. This CDR3 contains 15 residues. The V segment lost 5 bases and the J segment 9 bases; nucleotides outside the gene matches: 10. CDR3 residues: CSVRLLAGGPSEQFF. Written as DNA, the CDR3 is TGCAGCGTTCGCCTACTAGCGGGAGGGCCCAGTGAGCAGTTCTTC.

The chain is built from TRBV7-2 and TRBJ2-7, with 7 bases fitting TRBD2. After removal of 4 bases from V and 2 bases from J, the junction contained 5 bases not matched to a gene. The CDR3 has 14 amino acids. Germline CDR1 is SGHTA and CDR2 is FQGNSA. The CDR3 region is CASSSPSGTYEQYF. The CDR3 DNA sequence: TGTGCCAGCAGCTCCCCTAGCGGTACCTACGAGCAGTACTTC.

This clone was detected only a few times. The genes are TRBV15 and TRBJ2-2, with D uncertain. Trimming shortened V by 0 bases and J by 2 bases, and 4 bases separated the two germline ends. Looked up from germline, CDR1 is LNHNV and CDR2 is YYDKDF (reference sequence). This CDR3 has 14 residues. The CDR3 bases are TGTGCCACCAGCAGAGATATCAACACCGGGGAGCTGTTTTTT. It codes for CATSRDINTGELFF.

This sequence joins TRBV27 and TRBJ1-1; TRBD1 is a possible D gene (6 bases). CDR1 MNHEY and CDR2 SMNVEV come from the germline V gene (reference sequence). Trimming cost V 9 bases and J 1 base, with 21 bases left between them. The CDR3 is 16 residues long. CDR3 in amino acids: CARYGGRSFSNTEAFF. The DNA for the CDR3 is TGTGCCAGGTACGGGGGGCGCAGCTTTTCGAACACTGAAGCTTTCTTT.

The V and J genes are TRBV30 and TRBJ1-6; no firm D call. The CDR3 has 15 residues. The germline V gene has CDR1 GTSNPN and CDR2 SVGIG (reference sequence). Trimming cost V 3 bases and J 0 bases, with 9 bases left between them. The CDR3 loop is CAWRTVSSYNSPLHF. CDR3 DNA sequence: TGTGCCTGGAGAACAGTTTCCTCCTATAATTCACCCCTCCACTTT.

The chain employs TRBV4-1 and TRBJ2-1; tentatively, D is TRBD2 (6 bases). The CDR3 consists of 15 residues. Germline V gene sequence: CDR1 MGHRA, CDR2 YSYEKL. Trimming took 4 bases from V and 5 from J, leaving 15 bases between them. CDR3 loop: CASSPGLQNDNEQFF. The CDR3 coding sequence is TGCGCCAGCAGCCCGGGACTCCAAAACGACAATGAGCAGTTCTTC.

The chain employs TRBV6-6 and TRBJ2-1; 9 bases line up with TRBD2. Germline loops: CDR1 MNHNY, CDR2 SVGAGI (reference sequence). The CDR3 totals 15 residues. The ends lost 6 bases at V and 5 bases at J; junction bases unmatched: 8. CDR3 sequence (DNA): TGTGCCAGCAGACCGGCGGGAGGGCCCCACAATGAGCAGTTCTTC. It yields the protein CASRPAGGPHNEQFF.

The rearrangement links TRBV29-1 to TRBJ2-7; D unresolved. CDR3 length: 15 amino acids. Trimming cost V 0 bases and J 2 bases, with 14 bases left between them. Per the germline V gene, CDR1 is SQVTM and CDR2 is ANQGSEA. The CDR3 protein is CSVEDTSENTYEQYF. Here the CDR3 DNA reads TGCAGCGTTGAAGATACGTCGGAGAACACCTACGAGCAGTACTTC.

The chain links TRBV4-1 to TRBJ2-3; D ambiguous. V dropped 4 bases and J dropped 4 bases, with 9 bases sitting between them. Germline CDR1 MGHRA, CDR2 YSYEKL. The CDR3 runs to 13 residues. CDR3 protein: CASSLESADTQYF. The DNA of the CDR3 is TGCGCCAGCAGCCTAGAGAGCGCAGATACGCAGTATTTT.

The chain combines TRBV7-9 with TRBJ1-1; no definite D call. The CDR3 runs 13 residues. Germline CDR1 reads SEHNR; CDR2 reads FQNEAQ (reference sequence). V gave up 2 bases and J gave up 4 bases, with 8 bases separating them. The CDR3 DNA follows: TGTGCCAGCAGCTTAATGGAGGCCACTGAAGCTTTCTTT. Its translation is CASSLMEATEAFF.